Listed below are T cell receptor beta chains from one sample, sequenced in a study of tumor and adjacent non-tumor tissue in lung cancer. TCRdb independently ran MiXCR on the multiplex PCR reads; one entry per CDR3 protein. This table holds about 60,000 distinct CDR3 sequences, about 61% found once. Input material: distant non-tumor lung tissue. The origin of the receptors is a man between 65 and 79 years old with non-small cell lung cancer. CDR3s include the opening cysteine and the closing phenylalanine or tryptophan. Fields, in order: clone size, J gene, V gene, D gene, CDR3 DNA, CDR3 protein. The D gene is left open where the match is weak. Clone size is given for some rows only: seen once, a few or many times, or a class if the clone is expanded.

- TRBJ2-5 TRBV2 - TGTGCCAGCAGTGTAAAGAGGGAGACCCAGTACTTC CASSVKRETQYF
- TRBJ1-1 TRBV7-9 - TGTACCAGCAGCGCGGGGACGGGAAACACTGAAGCTTTCTTT CTSSAGTGNTEAFF
- TRBJ2-7 TRBV5-1 - TGCGCCAGCAGTCGTGGAGGTAACGGCTACGAGCGGTACTTC CASSRGGNGYERYF
many TRBJ2-1 TRBV20-1 TRBD2 TGCAGTGCTAGGGGACTAGCGGGACGCGCCTCCTACAATGAGCAGTTCTTC CSARGLAGRASYNEQFF
- TRBJ2-3 TRBV5-6 - TGTGCCAGCGGCTTGGGTCCAGATACGCAGTATTTT CASGLGPDTQYF
- TRBJ2-3 TRBV10-3 - TGTGCCATTAGTGAGTTGAGAGATACGCAGTATTTT CAISELRDTQYF
- TRBJ2-7 TRBV11-2 - TGTACCAGCGGCTTAGCCTCTGGATCTGGGGGCGAGCAGTACTTC CTSGLASGSGGEQYF
- TRBJ2-2 TRBV6-5 TRBD2 TGTGCCAGCAGGGGACTAGCGAGGACTGCCGGGATGCTGTTTTTT CASRGLARTAGMLFF
many TRBJ1-1 TRBV5-4 TRBD1 TGTGCCAGCAGCTTGGGGCGGGACAGGGGCAGAAATGAAGCTTTCTTT CASSLGRDRGRNEAFF
- TRBJ2-4 TRBV11-2 - TGTGCCAGCAGCTTAACCATAAGCGTTCAGTACTTC CASSLTISVQYF
many TRBJ1-1 TRBV6-5 - TGTGCCAGCAGTTACCTCGTGAGGGACACTGAAGCTTTCTTT CASSYLVRDTEAFF
- TRBJ2-4 TRBV29-1 - TGCAGCGTTGCGTACAGGTGTGCCAAAAACATTCAGTACTTC CSVAYRCAKNIQYF
- TRBJ1-1 TRBV11-2 - TGTGCCAGCAGCTTTACTGACATTGGAGCTTTCTTT CASSFTDIGAFF
once TRBJ2-3 TRBV11-2 TRBD2 TGTGCCAGCTGCTTAGTTTGGACTAGCGTATCCAGCACAGATACGCAGTATTTT CASCLVWTSVSSTDTQYF
- TRBJ2-5 TRBV11-2 TRBD2 TGTGCCAGCAGCTTATACAAGGGAGGGAGAGAGACCCACTATTTC CASSLYKGGRETHYF
once TRBJ1-2 TRBV29-1 - TGCAGCCTTGAGACGGGGGAGGGCGGCTACACCTTC CSLETGEGGYTF
- TRBJ2-1 TRBV5-6 TRBD1 TGTGCCAGCAGCTTCAATAGCAGGGGGTACAATGAGCACTTCTTC CASSFNSRGYNEHFF
- TRBJ1-4 TRBV7-8 - TGTGCCAGGCGACGGGACTCCCGTAATGAAAAACTGTTTTTT CARRRDSRNEKLFF
- TRBJ2-7 TRBV6-5 - TGTGCCAGCAGTTACGGGGAGAAGCAGCACTTC CASSYGEKQHF
- TRBJ2-2 TRBV11-1 TRBD1 TGTGCCAACAGCGGGCGCACAGGGGGAGAAGGCACGGGGGAGCCGTTTTTT CANSGRTGGEGTGEPFF
- TRBJ1-4 TRBV4-2 - TGTGCAAACAGCCAAGGGGCACAACATGCAACTAATGAAAAACTGTTTTTT CANSQGAQHATNEKLFF
- TRBJ2-1 TRBV6-6 TRBD2 TGTGCCAGCAGTATGATTAGCGGGAACCATGAGCAGTTCTTC CASSMISGNHEQFF
- TRBJ1-6 TRBV5-4 - TGTGCCAGCAGTTTGGGGTCGCCGATGAATTCACTCCTCCACTTT CASSLGSPMNSLLHF
- TRBJ2-1 TRBV4-2 - - CVSSQVGTGSSYNEQLF
- TRBJ1-2 TRBV4-1 - TGCGCCTGCAGCGTCGGGTGTCGATATGGCTACACCTTC CACSVGCRYGYTF
- TRBJ2-6 TRBV6-4 - TGTGTCAGCAGTGCGGGACAGAGCTCTGGGGCCAACGTCATGACTTTC CVSSAGQSSGANVMTF
many TRBJ2-7 TRBV18 - TGTGCCAGCTCACCAGAGGCCCCAAATTCCTACGAGCAGTACTTC CASSPEAPNSYEQYF
- TRBJ2-2 TRBV11-2 - TGTGCCATCAGTCCACAGGGAACCGGGGACCTGTTTTTT CAISPQGTGDLFF